This T cell receptor (beta chain) appears in the sequencing data of a study of graft-versus-host responses after intestinal transplantation. Study-wide context: Those transplanted obtained multivisceral, liver-intestinal, or isolated intestinal grafts. Whole-study findings and limits: Early post-transplant HvG declines were associated with peak circulating GvH clone levels. Recipient-marrow GvH clones were detected, some having first appeared in ileum or blood.

Between the trimmed V and J ends, which lost 4 bases and 1 base, there was a span of 20 bases. The CDR3 is 17 amino acids. Per the germline V gene, CDR1 is SQVTM and CDR2 is ANQGSEA. Libraries were prepared by immunoSEQ multiplex PCR; TCRdb keeps only in-frame clonotypes and omits some of them. This sample has under 20,000 clones; 33% occur once, and the top ten carry roughly 3.7%. The chain is built from TRBV29-1 and TRBJ2-1; D remains ambiguous. Sample: alloreactive CD4+ T cells from a mixed lymphocyte reaction culture, taken before intestinal transplant. Regarding subset: CFSE-low proliferating T cells sorted from roughly six-day pre-transplant mixed lymphocyte reaction (GvH or HvG direction). This sequence originates from a human patient who received an intestinal transplant. This CDR3 is CSVADNPRHFSYNEQFF. CDR3 DNA sequence: TGCAGCGTTGCCGATAACCCTAGACACTTTTCCTACAATGAGCAGTTCTTC.